The 25 T cell receptor beta chains below come from one sample, sequenced in a study of vaccination and CD4 T cells after COVID-19. Antigens for these TCRs are unknown. Noted treatment: approximately 9-day PBMC culture with coronavirus spike peptide pools or control peptides (ViraFEST assay). Oncomine TCR Beta short-read sequencing was applied to DNA from cultured CD4+ T cells. MiXCR was run by TCRdb on the PCR reads, yielding one entry per CDR3 protein. The profile shows some 15,000 distinct CDR3 sequences, approximately 45% of them singletons. Sequencing was done on a sample of cultured CD4+ T cells from blood. These TCRs come from a human donor with COVID-19.

The genes are TRBV6-1 and TRBJ1-6; perhaps TRBD1 as D (6 bases). Germline V CDR1 and CDR2: MNHNS, SASEGT. V was shortened by 8 bases and J by 7 bases, with 15 bases between the two germline ends. This CDR3 contains 14 residues. The CDR3 spells CASGGGAVNSPLHF. Written as DNA, the CDR3 is TGTGCCAGCGGTGGGGGGGCGGTGAATTCACCCCTCCACTTT.

This clonotype has more than one count but fewer than ten. The chain recombines TRBV15 with TRBJ2-3, with 7 bases matching TRBD1. The CDR3 totals 15 residues. Germline V CDR1 and CDR2: LNHNV, YYDKDF (reference sequence). The V segment lost 5 bases and the J segment 1 base; nucleotides outside the gene matches: 6. The CDR3 here is CATSRQTGGTDTQYF. The CDR3 DNA sequence: TGTGCCACCAGCCGCCAAACAGGGGGCACAGATACGCAGTATTTT.

This clonotype was observed a few times. The chain couples TRBV6-5 to TRBJ1-1; possible D gene TRBD1, 5 bases. Between the trimmed V and J ends, which lost 4 bases and 11 bases, there was a span of 11 bases. The CDR3 loop spans 11 amino acids. CDR1 is MNHEY, CDR2 SVGAGI, per germline. CDR3 coding DNA: TGTGCCAGCAGTTGGGGCGCGGGGGCTTTCTTT. Translated, it gives CASSWGAGAFF.

This clonotype was observed a single time. This chain uses TRBV28 with TRBJ2-7, with D tentatively TRBD2 (6 bases). V lost 7 bases to trimming and J lost 5 bases, with 12 bases between them. This CDR3 is 12 amino acids long. Germline V gene lookup returns CDR1 MDHEN and CDR2 SYDVKM. The CDR3 bases are TGTGCCAGCACCCGATCGGGGGACGAGCAGTACTTC. Its translation is CASTRSGDEQYF.

V is TRBV20-1 and J is TRBJ2-3; D not resolved. The germline gives CDR1 DFQATT, CDR2 SNEGSKA (reference sequence). The CDR3 sequence is 11 residues long. The V end lost 1 base, the J end lost 6 bases, and 5 bases lay between the germline ends. CDR3 region: CSARAPDTQYF. CDR3 coding DNA: TGCAGTGCTAGAGCCCCGGATACGCAGTATTTT.

This chain joins TRBV12-3 or TRBV12-4 and TRBJ2-5, with TRBD2 matching over 7 bases. V gave up 4 bases and J gave up 1 base; unmatched junction bases: 3. This CDR3 contains 14 residues. In DNA form, the CDR3 reads TGTGCCAGCAGTTGGGGGACTATCCAAGAGACCCAGTACTTC. Its translation is CASSWGTIQETQYF.

The chain links TRBV7-6 to TRBJ2-2, with 8 bases lining up with TRBD2. The CDR3 runs 14 residues. Germline V lookup: CDR1 SGHVS, CDR2 FNYEAQ. V trimming: 0 bases; J trimming: 10 bases; junction bases outside the gene matches: 4. CDR3 sequence: CASSLARAGAELFF. Here the CDR3 DNA reads TGTGCCAGCAGCTTAGCGAGAGCGGGGGCGGAGCTGTTTTTT.

This rearrangement joins TRBV6-1 to TRBJ2-2; D is undetermined. CDR1 and CDR2 from the germline V gene are MNHNS and SASEGT. Trimming removed 4 bases from V and 0 bases from J, with 9 bases in between. This CDR3 region has 15 residues. The CDR3 coding sequence is TGTGCCAGCAGTGGTCGTCTCGCGAACACCGGGGAGCTGTTTTTT. Translation: CASSGRLANTGELFF.

This clonotype was seen a few times. The chain recombines TRBV10-3 with TRBJ1-2; D is perhaps TRBD1 (5 bases). Germline V gene lookup returns CDR1 ENHRY and CDR2 SYGVKD. V shed 2 bases and J shed 4 bases, with 8 bases lying between them. There are 13 residues in the CDR3. In DNA form, the CDR3 reads TGTGCCATCAGTGAGAGGGACGCCTATGGCTACACCTTC. Protein: CAISERDAYGYTF.

The chain combines TRBV5-6 with TRBJ1-2; 8 bases match TRBD1. Germline values: CDR1 SGHDT, CDR2 YYEEEE. V shed 3 bases and J 7 bases; nucleotides not matched to a gene: 8. The CDR3 covers 14 residues. CDR3 bases: TGTGCCAGCAGCTGGGGGACAGGACAGGGTGGCTACACCTTC. Its protein product is CASSWGTGQGGYTF.

The chain links TRBV5-4 to TRBJ1-1; perhaps TRBD1 as D (6 bases). In germline, CDR1 is SGHNT, CDR2 YYREEE (reference sequence). The germline V and J ends were trimmed by 5 bases and 4 bases, with 21 bases remaining between them. This CDR3 is built from 16 residues. The CDR3 region is CASSLSLGTIITEAFF. Written as DNA, the CDR3 is TGTGCCAGCAGTTTGAGCCTAGGGACAATTATCACTGAAGCTTTCTTT.

The chain carries TRBV2 and TRBJ2-3, with D unclear. With 5 bases removed from V and 6 bases from J, the gap between germline ends came to 15 bases. The CDR3 consists of 14 residues. Germline-derived CDR1 and CDR2 are SNHLY and FYNNEI. This CDR3 is CASSQLVSVDTQYF. As DNA, the CDR3 is TGTGCCAGCAGTCAACTGGTTTCGGTGGATACGCAGTATTTT.

The chain is built from TRBV28 and TRBJ1-2; D is unclear. Trimming removed 8 bases from V and 0 bases from J, with 10 bases in between. Germline CDR1 is MDHEN and CDR2 is SYDVKM. The CDR3 spans 13 residues. The CDR3 reads CASRVPANYGYTF. Here the CDR3 DNA reads TGTGCCAGCCGAGTGCCAGCTAACTATGGCTACACCTTC.

The chain employs TRBV6-5 and TRBJ2-6, with D possibly called TRBD1 or TRBD2 (5 bases each). The CDR3 consists of 18 residues. Looked up from germline, CDR1 is MNHEY and CDR2 is SVGAGI. V lost 4 bases, J lost 1 base, and 17 bases lay in between. The CDR3 nucleotides are TGTGCCAGCAGTTTGGGGGACCCCCGAGAGTCTGGGGCCAACGTCCTGACTTTC. It yields the protein CASSLGDPRESGANVLTF.

The rearrangement joins TRBV10-3 to TRBJ1-6; unclear D gene. V lost 6 bases to trimming and J lost 0 bases, with 12 bases between them. The CDR3 consists of 16 residues. Germline V gene lookup returns CDR1 ENHRY and CDR2 SYGVKD. CDR3 sequence (DNA): TGTGCCATCAGCCCAGACGGGAGCTCCTATAATTCACCCCTCCACTTT. It encodes CAISPDGSSYNSPLHF.

The chain uses TRBV7-8 and TRBJ1-2; 7 positions match TRBD1. Germline V CDR1 and CDR2: SGHVS, FQNEAQ. This CDR3 contains 14 residues. V was pared by 3 bases and J by 2 bases, with 3 bases of the junction left unmatched. CDR3 loop: CASSLVQGNYGYTF. CDR3 bases: TGTGCCAGCAGCTTGGTACAGGGGAACTATGGCTACACCTTC.

This clonotype was found a few times. This rearrangement joins TRBV15 to TRBJ2-7, with D perhaps being TRBD1 or TRBD2 (5 bases each). V shed 5 bases and J shed 9 bases, with 11 bases lying between them. Germline V gene data show CDR1 as LNHNV and CDR2 as YYDKDF (reference sequence). The CDR3 extends over 11 amino acids. The CDR3 sequence is CATSQPGPQYF. In DNA, the CDR3 is TGTGCCACCAGCCAACCGGGGCCGCAGTACTTC. The full variable domain, rest sourced from reference TRBV15 and TRBJ2-7, is DAMVIQNPRYQVTQFGKPVTLSCSQTLNHNVMYWYQQKSSQAPKLLFHYYDKDFNNEADTPDNFQSRRPNTSFCFLDIRSPGLGDTAMYLCATSQPGPQYFGPGTRLTVT.

The V gene is TRBV4-2, the J gene TRBJ2-1, with D perhaps TRBD1 or TRBD2 (6 bases each). The V gene's germline CDR1 is LGHNA and CDR2 YNFKEQ. The CDR3 length is 16 residues. Trimming took 2 bases from V and 6 from J, leaving 17 bases between them. The CDR3 region has the DNA TGTGCCAGCAGCCAACAGTCCCGGAGGGGGTCCAATGAGCAGTTCTTC. Protein: CASSQQSRRGSNEQFF.

J is TRBJ2-7 and V is TRBV5-1; tentatively, D is TRBD1 (8 bases). V shed 0 bases and J shed 2 bases, with 15 bases lying between them. This CDR3 has 16 residues. Germline V gives CDR1 SGHRS, CDR2 YFSETQ. CDR3 loop: CASSLAGGTGAYEQYF. The CDR3 coding sequence is TGCGCCAGCAGCTTGGCCGGGGGGACAGGAGCCTACGAGCAGTACTTC.

V usage is TRBV24-1 and J usage is TRBJ2-1, with 8 bases that match TRBD2. With 4 bases clipped from V and 0 bases from J, the junction kept 7 bases outside the gene matches. Germline V gives CDR1 KGHDR, CDR2 SFDVKD. The CDR3 extends over 17 amino acids. The CDR3 DNA is TGTGCCACCAGTGACCCGACTAGCGCAAGCTCCTACAATGAGCAGTTCTTC. Its protein is CATSDPTSASSYNEQFF.

The chain recombines TRBV5-4 with TRBJ1-1, with 11 positions matching TRBD1. Looked up from germline, CDR1 is SGHNT and CDR2 is YYREEE (reference sequence). J gave up 6 bases and V 5 bases, and 6 bases lay outside the gene matches. The length of the CDR3 is 14 residues. CDR3 coding DNA: TGTGCCAGCAGTAGGACAGGGGGCGCCTCTGAAGCTTTCTTT. Translating gives CASSRTGGASEAFF.

By share, this clonotype counts as medium-sized. The chain recombines TRBV6-1 with TRBJ2-3; D uncertain. Germline V gives CDR1 MNHNS, CDR2 SASEGT. V was pared by 5 bases and J by 3 bases, with 12 bases between. The length of the CDR3 is 14 residues. CDR3 in amino acids: CASSTHQATDTQYF. In DNA, the CDR3 is TGTGCCAGCAGTACCCATCAAGCGACAGATACGCAGTATTTT.

This clonotype was counted between two and nine times. The chain links TRBV7-2 to TRBJ2-3; D may be TRBD2 (5 bases). Germline V gene lookup returns CDR1 SGHTA and CDR2 FQGNSA. V was clipped by 2 bases and J by 6 bases, with 18 bases between them. This CDR3 has 16 residues. CDR3 bases: TGTGCCAGCAGCTTACTAGGCGGGCCTGCCTCGGATACGCAGTATTTT. Protein: CASSLLGGPASDTQYF.

Only one count was recorded for this clonotype. This rearrangement joins TRBV30 to TRBJ1-3, with a weak D call TRBD1 (5 bases). The germline V gene encodes CDR1 GTSNPN and CDR2 SVGIG (reference sequence). With 3 bases removed from V and 2 bases from J, the gap between germline ends came to 14 bases. The CDR3 runs 15 residues. The CDR3 sequence: CAWSVGGVPGNTIYF. CDR3 DNA: TGTGCCTGGAGCGTGGGGGGGGTACCTGGAAACACCATATATTTT.

This chain connects TRBV28 to TRBJ1-4; weak D call: TRBD1 (6 bases). Looked up from germline, CDR1 is MDHEN and CDR2 is SYDVKM. V was pared by 5 bases and J by 8 bases, with 18 bases between. This CDR3 is built from 15 residues. CDR3 loop: CASSEVDSQGEKLFF. CDR3 DNA: TGTGCCAGCAGTGAAGTGGACAGCCAAGGGGAAAAACTGTTTTTT.